One and the same sample provided the 9 T cell receptor beta chains below, sequenced in a study of shared clonotypes between healthy human individuals. The data were produced by immunoSEQ multiplex PCR, yet TCRdb's version contains in-frame clones alone and is incomplete. The sample lists around 940,000 clones, about 80% occurring once. Material: memory CD4+ T cells sorted from blood. Described subset: CD45RA-negative fraction. All receptors come from a young man in good health.

The chain uses TRBV7-4 and TRBJ2-1; D possibly corresponds to TRBD1 (5 bases). This CDR3 spans 17 amino acids. CDR1 and CDR2 from the germline V gene are SGHVT and SQSDAQ. V lost 3 bases and J lost 0, with 15 bases in between. The CDR3 nucleotides are TGTGCCAGCAGCTTGGAACAGGTACCTCTCTCCTACAATGAGCAGTTCTTC. It is translated as CASSLEQVPLSYNEQFF. Combining the CDR3 with reference TRBV7-4 and TRBJ2-1 gives the whole variable domain GAGVSQSPRYKVAKRGRDVALRCDSISGHVTLYWYRQTLGQGSEVLTYSQSDAQRDKSGRPSGRFSAERPERSVSTLKIQRTEQGDSAVYLCASSLEQVPLSYNEQFFGPGTRLTVL.

The gene calls are TRBV6-6 and TRBJ2-2; D not certain. V lost 5 bases to trimming and J lost 7 bases, with 11 bases between them. Germline V CDR1 and CDR2: MNHNY, SVGAGI (reference sequence). CDR3 length: 13 residues. The CDR3 here is CASSLDRLGELFF. CDR3 bases: TGTGCCAGCAGTCTCGACCGCCTCGGGGAGCTGTTTTTT.

The rearrangement joins TRBV18 to TRBJ2-7, with 11 bases that match TRBD2. The CDR3 length is 15 residues. Germline V gene data show CDR1 as KGHSH and CDR2 as LQKENI. Trimming cost V 3 bases and J 7 bases; bases outside gene matches: 8. CDR3 in amino acids: CASSPLAGGEKEQYF. The CDR3 region has the DNA TGTGCCAGCTCACCTCTAGCGGGAGGTGAGAAAGAGCAGTACTTC.

The J gene is TRBJ1-6, the V gene TRBV30; 10 bases match TRBD1. The CDR3 sequence is 13 residues long. V gave up 4 bases and J gave up 10 bases; unmatched junction bases: 4. CDR1 GTSNPN and CDR2 SVGIG come from the germline V gene (reference sequence). This chain's CDR3 is CAWTWDRGSPLHF. The CDR3 nucleotides are TGTGCCTGGACCTGGGACAGGGGCTCACCCCTCCACTTT.

As for this clone: A much larger clone differs from this one at a single base, so this may be a read error. The chain joins TRBV6-4 to TRBJ2-5, with TRBD2 matching 7 bases. Trimming cost V 4 bases and J 5 bases; bases outside gene matches: 4. The CDR3 spans 13 residues. Germline V gene data show CDR1 as MRHNA and CDR2 as SNTAGT. The CDR3 spells CASSAQGGETQYF. The DNA of the CDR3 is TGTGCCAGCAGTGCCCAGGGAGGGGAGACCCAGTACTTC.

This rearrangement joins TRBV14 to TRBJ1-5; 8 bases match TRBD1. There are 15 residues in the CDR3. Germline lookup yields CDR1 SGHDN and CDR2 FVKESK. J lost 4 bases, V lost 1 base, and 3 bases had no gene match. The CDR3 nucleotides read TGTGCCAGCAGCCAAGGGACAGGGCGTAATCAGCCCCAGCATTTT. Translated, it gives CASSQGTGRNQPQHF.

This clone is a singleton in its sample. Other DNA sequences in this sample translate to the same CDR3. The chain uses TRBV5-1 and TRBJ2-3; tentative D call: TRBD1 (7 bases). Germline loops: CDR1 SGHRS, CDR2 YFSETQ. V gave up 3 bases and J gave up 0 bases, with 11 bases separating them. There are 15 residues in the CDR3. This CDR3 reads CASSSGGSSTDTQYF. The CDR3 bases are TGCGCCAGCAGCTCAGGGGGGAGCAGCACAGATACGCAGTATTTT.

V gene TRBV6-6 combines with J gene TRBJ2-1; 8 positions agree with TRBD2. This CDR3 is built from 16 residues. The germline gives CDR1 MNHNY, CDR2 SVGAGI (reference sequence). After removal of 6 bases from V and 2 bases from J, the junction contained 9 bases not matched to a gene. The CDR3 region is CASRDYWTSTYNEQFF. The DNA of the CDR3 is TGTGCCAGCAGGGATTACTGGACTAGCACCTACAATGAGCAGTTCTTC.

The chain uses TRBV2 and TRBJ1-6; D is undetermined. The CDR3 length is 13 residues. V was cut by 8 bases and J by 10 bases, with 15 bases left in between. From germline, CDR1 is SNHLY and CDR2 FYNNEI. CDR3 sequence reads: CASRGTMDSPLHF. For the CDR3, the DNA is TGTGCCAGCCGGGGTACCATGGACTCACCCCTCCACTTT.